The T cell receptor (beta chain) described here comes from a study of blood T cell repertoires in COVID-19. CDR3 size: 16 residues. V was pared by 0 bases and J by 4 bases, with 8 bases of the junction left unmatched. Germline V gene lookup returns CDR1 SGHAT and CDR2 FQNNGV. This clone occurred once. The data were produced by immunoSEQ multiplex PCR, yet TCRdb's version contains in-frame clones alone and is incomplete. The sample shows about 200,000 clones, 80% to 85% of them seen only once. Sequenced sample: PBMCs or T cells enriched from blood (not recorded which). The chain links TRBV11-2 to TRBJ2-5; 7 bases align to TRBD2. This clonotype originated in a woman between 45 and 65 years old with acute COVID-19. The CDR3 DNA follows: TGTGCCAGCAGCTTAGATCGGGGAGGGTTGTCAGAGACCCAGTACTTC. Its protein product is CASSLDRGGLSETQYF.